The clone carrying this T cell receptor (beta chain) was detected many times. Antigen: not known. The sample comes from a study of spatial heterogeneity in lung cancer. Whole-study context: Counts of TCR transcripts in tumor regions correlated strongly with a T cell module score (derived from matched bulk RNA-seq). Overall study results and limits: Sequencing reached an estimated coverage of tumor T cells that was only around 7% for alpha chains and about 13% for beta chains. Mutation tallies in tumors tracked expanded intratumoral alpha and beta TCR counts.

The germline V and J ends were trimmed by 2 bases and 2 bases, with 10 bases remaining between them. The CDR3 covers 14 residues. CDR1 and CDR2 from the germline V gene are SGHTA and FQGNSA. Sample time point: sample taken at primary tumor resection. The 55 to 90 donors had untreated early-stage non-small cell lung cancer. Frozen PBMC, nontumor lung or tumor provided whole RNA, which was sequenced unsorted. TCRdb redid the calling of the 5' RACE reads with MiXCR, one entry per CDR3 protein. The table has under 5,000 distinct CDR3 sequences, over 9% seen once. The chain combines TRBV7-2 with TRBJ2-7; D ambiguous. The sequence was obtained from a male donor with early-stage non-small cell lung cancer. Specimen: lung tumor tissue, collected at surgery. CDR3 nucleotide sequence: TGTGCCAGCAGCTTAACATCGACCACCTACGAGCAGTACTTC. Translated, it gives CASSLTSTTYEQYF.